This TCR beta chain was captured in a study of T and B cells in COVID-19 patients. Study information: Most recovered patients had mild to moderate COVID-19 treated as outpatients.

BIOMED2 TRB-A/B primer pools were used in multiplex TRB PCR. TCRdb analysed the multiplex PCR reads with MiXCR anew, one entry per CDR3 protein. The sample lists roughly 25,000 distinct CDR3 sequences; approximately 30% were seen once. Each TRB amplification used roughly 230-550 ng of genomic DNA from blood. The CDR3 has 14 residues. Looked up from germline, CDR1 is WNHNN and CDR2 is SYGVQD (reference sequence). With 4 bases removed from V and 0 bases from J, the gap between germline ends came to 6 bases. The specimen sequenced was blood. The clonotype originates from a human donor who had recovered from COVID-19. The V and J genes are TRBV10-1 and TRBJ2-2, with D possibly matching TRBD1 (5 bases). CDR3 amino acids: CASSVGPNTGELFF. The CDR3, as DNA: TGCGCCAGCAGTGTGGGGCCGAACACCGGGGAGCTGTTTTTT.